This TCR beta chain was captured by sequencing in a study of shared T cell receptors in the human thymus. Profiled with immunoSEQ multiplex PCR; TCRdb holds only in-frame clones, not every one. The sample gives roughly 660,000 clones, over 75% of which show up once; around 0.01% is in the top ten. CDR1 is KGHSH, CDR2 LQKENI, per germline. The CDR3 totals 19 residues. The trim removed 3 bases at V and 0 bases at J, leaving 10 bases unmatched. These data were likewise used in another study, on human thymus T cells. According to that study: Healthy Finnish infants undergoing corrective surgery for congenital heart defects were used as donors. There appeared to be biased usage of V and J genes in thymic and blood repertoires.

The material sequenced was thymocytes. The clonotype originates from a boy younger than two with a congenital heart defect. The chain has TRBV18 and TRBJ2-2, with 10 bases that match TRBD2. The DNA for the CDR3 is TGTGCCAGCTCACCCCTAAGCGGGAGGGACCCCGCGAACACCGGGGAGCTGTTTTTT. Protein: CASSPLSGRDPANTGELFF.